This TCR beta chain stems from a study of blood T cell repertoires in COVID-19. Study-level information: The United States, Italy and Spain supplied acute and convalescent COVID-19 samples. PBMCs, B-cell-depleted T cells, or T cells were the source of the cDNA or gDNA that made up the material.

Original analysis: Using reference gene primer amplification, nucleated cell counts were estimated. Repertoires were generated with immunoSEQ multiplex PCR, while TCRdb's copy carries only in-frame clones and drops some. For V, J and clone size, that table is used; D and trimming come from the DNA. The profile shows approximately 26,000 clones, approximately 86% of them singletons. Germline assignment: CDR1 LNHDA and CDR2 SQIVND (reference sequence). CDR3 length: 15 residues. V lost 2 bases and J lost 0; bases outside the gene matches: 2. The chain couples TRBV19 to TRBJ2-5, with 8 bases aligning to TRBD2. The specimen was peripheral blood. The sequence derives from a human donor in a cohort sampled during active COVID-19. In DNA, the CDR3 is TGTGCCAGTAGTATAAGCGGGAGTCACCAAGAGACCCAGTACTTC. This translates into CASSISGSHQETQYF.